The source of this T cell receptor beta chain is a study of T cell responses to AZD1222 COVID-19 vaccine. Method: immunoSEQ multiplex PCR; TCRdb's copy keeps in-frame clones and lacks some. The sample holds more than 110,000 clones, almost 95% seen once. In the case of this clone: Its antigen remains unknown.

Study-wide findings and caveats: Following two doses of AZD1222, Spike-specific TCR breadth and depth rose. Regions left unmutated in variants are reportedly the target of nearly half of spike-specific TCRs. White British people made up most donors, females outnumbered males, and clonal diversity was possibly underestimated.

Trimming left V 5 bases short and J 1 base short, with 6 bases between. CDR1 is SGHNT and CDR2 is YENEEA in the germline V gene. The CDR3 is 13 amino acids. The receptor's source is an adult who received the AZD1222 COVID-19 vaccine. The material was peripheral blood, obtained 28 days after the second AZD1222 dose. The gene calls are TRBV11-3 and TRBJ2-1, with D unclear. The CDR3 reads CASSGNSYNEQFF. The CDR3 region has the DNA TGTGCCAGCAGCGGGAATTCCTACAATGAGCAGTTCTTC.